This TCR beta chain emerged from a study of blood T cell repertoires in COVID-19. Authors' analysis steps: The assay estimated nucleated cells by amplifying reference gene primers. Profiling relied on immunoSEQ multiplex PCR, and the TCRdb table lists in-frame clones only, not all of them. The V and J calls and clone size come from that table; D and trimming were worked out from the DNA. The sample lists more than 300,000 clones, around 88% occurring once. CDR3 length: 15 amino acids. Germline CDR1 reads SGHNT; CDR2 reads YYREEE (reference sequence). Trimming cost V 0 bases and J 1 base; bases outside gene matches: 2. Seattle-derived patients entered the study during active infection and were followed longitudinally.

Sequenced material: peripheral blood. The V and J genes are TRBV5-4 and TRBJ1-1; 8 bases line up with TRBD1. This receptor was identified in a woman aged 25 to 45 with COVID-19, enrolled during active disease. In nucleotides, the CDR3 is TGTGCCAGCAGCTTGGCGGGGACAGGGAACACTGAAGCTTTCTTT. It translates to CASSLAGTGNTEAFF.